The T cell receptor (beta chain) under discussion was sequenced for a study of CD8 T cells in Susac syndrome. Regarding this clonotype: The antigen is unknown.

This CDR3 contains 16 residues. Trimming took 5 bases from V and 6 from J; bases not matched to a gene: 11. The germline V gene has CDR1 KGHSH and CDR2 LQKENI. Roughly 0.5 to 1 ug RNA was reverse transcribed with random hexamers. A multiplex approach, immunoSEQ multiplex PCR, amplified TCR beta CDR3 across 54 Vbeta and 13 Jbeta. TCRdb called the immunoSEQ multiplex PCR reads again in MiXCR, with one record for every CDR3 protein. The table lists around 120,000 distinct CDR3 sequences, approximately 93% of them singletons. The authors carried out high-throughput sequencing of TCR beta. They applied it to CD8+ and CD4+ T cells obtained from blood. Overall study results and limits: The TCR sequencing and HLA analysis in the study involved a relatively small number of individuals, as the study acknowledged.

This rearrangement joins TRBV18 to TRBJ1-5; 9 nucleotides agree with TRBD1. This clonotype was sampled from a human donor with multiple sclerosis. The sample taken for sequencing was CD4+ T cells from PBMCs. Here the CDR3 reads CASSSLPGQGTQPQHF. The DNA of the CDR3 is TGTGCCAGCTCATCTTTGCCGGGACAGGGAACTCAGCCCCAGCATTTT.